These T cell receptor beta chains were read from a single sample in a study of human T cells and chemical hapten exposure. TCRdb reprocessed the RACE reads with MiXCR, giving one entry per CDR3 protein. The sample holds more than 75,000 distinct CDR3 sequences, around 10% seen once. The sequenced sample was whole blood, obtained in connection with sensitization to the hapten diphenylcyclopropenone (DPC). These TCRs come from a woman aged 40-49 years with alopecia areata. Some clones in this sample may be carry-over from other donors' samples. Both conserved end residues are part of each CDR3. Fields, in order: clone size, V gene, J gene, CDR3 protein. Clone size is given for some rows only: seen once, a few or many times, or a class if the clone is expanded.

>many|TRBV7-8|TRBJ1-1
CASSPRDFLLNTEAFF
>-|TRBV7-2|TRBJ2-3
CASSLQGSADTQYF
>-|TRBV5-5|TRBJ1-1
CASSWVMDTEAFF
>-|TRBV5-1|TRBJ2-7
CASSQDVGSSYEQYF
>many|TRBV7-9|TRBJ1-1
CASSLPGVEAFF
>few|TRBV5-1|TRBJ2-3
CASSSGQRADTQYF
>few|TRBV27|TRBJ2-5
CASSLSLVGETQYF
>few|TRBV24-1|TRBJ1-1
CATRTGGGTEAFF
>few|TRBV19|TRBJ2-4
CASSIVAVQAKNIQYF
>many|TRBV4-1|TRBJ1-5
CASSQLDRGGEQPQHF
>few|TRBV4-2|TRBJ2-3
CASSQVQRGGPPDTQYF
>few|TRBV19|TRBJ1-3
CASSMPGNGNTIYF
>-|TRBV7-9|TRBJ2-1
CASSLTNNEQFF
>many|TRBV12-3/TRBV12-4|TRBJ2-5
CASRTYLGGQETQYF